A single sample is the source of the 30 T cell receptor beta chains below, sequenced in a study of T cells in Graves' hyperthyroidism and ophthalmopathy. The source material, RNA transcripts, was used to amplify TCR beta CDR3 regions. First-round RT-PCR with HTBI primers amplified the TCR CDR3 region. Via MiXCR, TCRdb re-called the multiplex PCR reads, giving one row per CDR3 protein. The sample carries 700,000 to 950,000 distinct CDR3 sequences, about 35% recorded once. Source material: blood. These receptors came from a woman aged 40 to 49 with Graves' hyperthyroidism.

In its sample, this clonotype was seen many times. This chain connects TRBV10-3 to TRBJ2-7; D may correspond to TRBD1 or TRBD2 (6 bases each). V dropped 6 bases and J dropped 6 bases, with 18 bases sitting between them. The germline V gene has CDR1 ENHRY and CDR2 SYGVKD. There are 14 residues in the CDR3. The CDR3 protein is CAIRLQGLGTEQYF. Written as DNA, the CDR3 is TGTGCCATCAGACTACAGGGACTTGGTACCGAGCAGTACTTC.

The V call is TRBV6-2 or TRBV6-3, the J call TRBJ2-2, with D uncertain. Germline CDR1 MNHEY, CDR2 SVGEGT. This CDR3 comprises 15 residues. V was cut by 0 bases and J by 3 bases, with 8 bases left in between. The CDR3 is CASSYSRVDTGELFF. As DNA, the CDR3 is TGTGCCAGCAGTTACTCACGGGTCGACACCGGGGAGCTGTTTTTT.

This clonotype was detected only a few times. The chain recombines TRBV20-1 with TRBJ2-7; perhaps TRBD1 as D (6 bases). Trimming pared 6 bases from V and 0 bases from J, leaving 21 bases between. The CDR3 is 16 residues long. Germline loops: CDR1 DFQATT, CDR2 SNEGSKA (reference sequence). CDR3 sequence: CSAQSAPGALSYEQYF. The DNA for the CDR3 is TGCAGTGCGCAGTCCGCTCCAGGGGCCCTCTCCTACGAGCAGTACTTC.

CDR3 DNA: TGTGCCAGCAGTTTACGGGGGAGTAACACCATATATTTT. Its translation is CASSLRGSNTIYF. The chain is built from TRBV27 and TRBJ1-3, with a possible D match to TRBD1 (5 bases). The CDR3 totals 13 residues. CDR1 MNHEY and CDR2 SMNVEV come from the germline V gene (reference sequence). V lost 2 bases to trimming and J lost 7 bases, with 9 bases between them.

This clonotype was recorded a few times. This chain uses TRBV4-3 with TRBJ2-7, with 7 bases lining up with TRBD2. The CDR3 has 15 amino acids. The trim removed 3 bases at V and 0 bases at J, leaving 5 bases unmatched. In germline, CDR1 is LGHNA, CDR2 YSLEER. The CDR3 DNA is TGCGCCAGCAGCCAGGGGAGGGGTTACTCCTACGAGCAGTACTTC. Its protein is CASSQGRGYSYEQYF.

Worth noting for this clonotype: This CDR3 is missing its conserved last phenylalanine or tryptophan, likely due to a read error. It is unclear where the CDR3 begins or ends on the DNA, so no DNA is shown, and the CDR3 is as TCRdb lists it. V gene TRBV12-3 or TRBV12-4 combines with J gene TRBJ1-1; the table gives TRBD1 as D, unverified against the DNA. The CDR3 spans 11 residues, counting both ends. CDR3 protein: CASSLREQGIY.

In this sample, this clonotype turned up a few times. This chain uses TRBV15 with TRBJ2-7; D possibly corresponds to TRBD1 (6 bases). Germline V gene lookup returns CDR1 LNHNV and CDR2 YYDKDF (reference sequence). V was trimmed by 0 bases and J by 5 bases, leaving 11 bases between them. This CDR3 is built from 14 residues. The CDR3 DNA reads TGTGCCACCAGCAGAGACAGGGGCCTGGACGAGCAGTACTTC. Amino acid sequence: CATSRDRGLDEQYF.

The chain couples TRBV29-1 to TRBJ1-1, with 8 bases that match TRBD1. The J segment lost 6 bases and the V segment lost 8 bases, leaving 2 bases of the junction unmatched. The length of the CDR3 is 10 residues. Looked up from germline, CDR1 is SQVTM and CDR2 is ANQGSEA. The CDR3 loop reads CSLTGAEAFF. The CDR3 DNA sequence: TGCAGCTTGACAGGGGCTGAAGCTTTCTTT.

This chain joins TRBV20-1 and TRBJ2-5; 12 bases are a match to TRBD1. The trim removed 3 bases at V and 5 bases at J, leaving 4 bases unmatched. This CDR3 comprises 14 residues. Germline values: CDR1 DFQATT, CDR2 SNEGSKA (reference sequence). Here the CDR3 reads CSASEGQGAETQYF. CDR3 nucleotide sequence: TGCAGTGCTAGCGAGGGACAGGGGGCTGAGACCCAGTACTTC.

A note on this clonotype: A single base separates this from a much larger clone, so it may be a read error. This is likely a read error, given that the CDR3 carries no conserved phenylalanine or tryptophan at its end. V usage is TRBV29-1 and J usage is TRBJ1-1, with D unresolved. The CDR3 is made up of 13 amino acids. V was pared by 1 base and J by 7 bases, with 13 bases between. Germline CDR1 and CDR2: SQVTM and ANQGSEA. In DNA form, the CDR3 reads TGCAGCGTTGAAGGGGGTACGGGAAATGAAGCTTTCCTT. Protein product: CSVEGGTGNEAFL.

Ten or more counts support this clonotype. This rearrangement joins TRBV14 to TRBJ1-6, with 8 positions matching TRBD1. V trimming: 2 bases; J trimming: 10 bases; junction bases outside the gene matches: 4. Per the germline V gene, CDR1 is SGHDN and CDR2 is FVKESK. This CDR3 comprises 14 residues. The CDR3 nucleotides are TGTGCCAGCAGCCAATACAGGGGGGGGTCACCCCTCCACTTT. This sequence encodes CASSQYRGGSPLHF. The variable domain in full, completed from reference TRBV14 and TRBJ1-6, reads EAGVTQFPSHSVIEKGQTVTLRCDPISGHDNLYWYRRVMGKEIKFLLHFVKESKQDESGMPNNRFLAERTGGTYSTLKVQPAELEDSGVYFCASSQYRGGSPLHFGNGTRLTVT.

V and J are TRBV5-1 and TRBJ2-5, with unresolved D. The germline V and J ends were trimmed by 5 bases and 4 bases, with 6 bases remaining between them. The CDR3 is 11 residues long. Germline V lookup: CDR1 SGHRS, CDR2 YFSETQ. CDR3 in amino acids: CASRTSETQYF. The CDR3 DNA sequence: TGCGCCAGCAGGACGTCAGAGACCCAGTACTTC.

There are many counts of this clonotype. V is TRBV7-2 and J is TRBJ1-2; 10 positions match TRBD1. From germline, CDR1 is SGHTA and CDR2 FQGNSA. CDR3 length: 15 amino acids. Trimming cost V 5 bases and J 2 bases; bases outside gene matches: 5. CDR3 sequence: CASSPPGQGNYGYTF. CDR3 nucleotide sequence: TGTGCCAGCAGCCCCCCGGGACAGGGGAACTATGGCTACACCTTC.

V is TRBV9 and J is TRBJ2-5; 9 positions match TRBD1. The CDR3 contains 18 residues. The germline V gene encodes CDR1 SGDLS and CDR2 YYNGEE. V trimming: 7 bases; J trimming: 2 bases; junction bases outside the gene matches: 18. CDR3 DNA sequence: TGTGCCAGCGGAAGGGGGGACAGGGAAGGGTTTGGACAAGAGACCCAGTACTTC. Protein: CASGRGDREGFGQETQYF.

Only a few counts were recorded for this clonotype. The CDR3 loop is CASSLTRQGYGYTF. The CDR3 nucleotides read TGTGCCAGCAGCTTAACGAGGCAGGGCTATGGCTACACCTTC. The chain uses TRBV7-3 and TRBJ1-2, with D possibly being TRBD1 (5 bases). There are 14 residues in the CDR3. CDR1 SGHTA and CDR2 FQGTGA come from the germline V gene. V was clipped by 0 bases and J by 4 bases, with 9 bases between them.

In the case of this clonotype: A much larger clone differs by one base, so this may be a read error. The chain is built from TRBV20-1 and TRBJ2-5; tentatively, D is TRBD1 (5 bases). CDR3 length: 14 residues. Looked up from germline, CDR1 is DFQATT and CDR2 is SNEGSKA (reference sequence). DNA for the CDR3: TGCAGTGCTCCCTCCGCTGACGGACAAGGGACCCAGTACTTC. Amino acid sequence: CSAPSADGQGTQYF.

The rearrangement uses TRBV9 and TRBJ1-4; D ambiguous. CDR1 is SGDLS and CDR2 is YYNGEE in the germline V gene. The CDR3 loop spans 12 amino acids. V was clipped by 3 bases and J by 9 bases, with 9 bases between them. CDR3 DNA sequence: TGTGCCAGCAGCGAAACGACACAAAAACTGTTTTTT. It encodes CASSETTQKLFF.

The V call is TRBV6-4, the J call TRBJ2-7; D is unclear. With 5 bases removed from V and 6 bases from J, the gap between germline ends came to 11 bases. Looked up from germline, CDR1 is MRHNA and CDR2 is SNTAGT. This CDR3 region has 12 residues. The CDR3 spells CASSSGIGEQYF. The CDR3 DNA sequence: TGTGCCAGCAGTTCGGGCATTGGCGAGCAGTACTTC.

This clonotype was counted ten times or more. The chain is built from TRBV7-9 and TRBJ1-6; 11 bases map to TRBD1. This CDR3 has 13 residues. J was trimmed by 11 bases and V by 7 bases; bases with no gene match: 4. The germline gives CDR1 SEHNR, CDR2 FQNEAQ (reference sequence). CDR3 DNA: TGTGCCAGCACTCGGACAGGGGGCGCACCCCTCCACTTT. This gives the protein CASTRTGGAPLHF.

The genes are TRBV5-4 and TRBJ2-6; 9 nucleotides match TRBD2. Germline V gene lookup returns CDR1 SGHNT and CDR2 YYREEE (reference sequence). With 2 bases clipped from V and 5 bases from J, the junction kept 5 bases outside the gene matches. The CDR3 totals 16 residues. The CDR3 sequence is CASSFSSSGRANVLTF. The CDR3 DNA sequence: TGTGCCAGCAGCTTCTCCTCTAGCGGGAGGGCCAACGTCCTGACTTTC.

The rearrangement joins TRBV19 to TRBJ1-5; D gene uncertain. V lost 3 bases and J lost 3, with 6 bases in between. Per germline, CDR1 LNHDA and CDR2 SQIVND (reference sequence). The CDR3 covers 13 residues. Here the CDR3 DNA reads TGTGCCAGTAGTATCCAGGCCAATCAGCCCCAGCATTTT. This codes for CASSIQANQPQHF.

This clonotype turned up a few times. J is TRBJ1-1 and V is TRBV5-1; 8 bases are a match to TRBD1. With 0 bases clipped from V and 5 bases from J, the junction kept 12 bases outside the gene matches. CDR3 length: 17 residues. Per the germline V gene, CDR1 is SGHRS and CDR2 is YFSETQ. The CDR3 DNA follows: TGCGCCAGCAGCTTGGGCCCCGGGACAGGTTCACAGACTGAAGCTTTCTTT. It specifies CASSLGPGTGSQTEAFF.

The V gene is TRBV7-3, the J gene TRBJ2-7; the match to TRBD2 covers 10 bases. The CDR3 sequence is 14 residues long. Germline CDR1 and CDR2: SGHTA and FQGTGA. Losses at the gene ends were 8 bases for V and 3 bases for J; bases not matched to a gene: 7. CDR3 amino acids: CASALAGDLYEQYF. The CDR3, as DNA: TGTGCCAGCGCCCTAGCGGGGGACCTCTACGAGCAGTACTTC.

The chain has TRBV12-3 or TRBV12-4 and TRBJ1-4; D is ambiguous. The CDR3 sequence is 14 residues long. V was cut by 5 bases and J by 5 bases, with 12 bases left in between. The CDR3 DNA is TGTGCCAGCAGTCAAGACCGAATGAATGAAAAACTGTTTTTT. The encoded protein is CASSQDRMNEKLFF.

This clonotype has a count of ten or more. The chain joins TRBV7-2 to TRBJ2-5; 8 bases match TRBD2. The V segment lost 3 bases and the J segment 3 bases; nucleotides outside the gene matches: 9. The germline V gene has CDR1 SGHTA and CDR2 FQGNSA. The CDR3 has 16 amino acids. The CDR3: CASSFFRRGGEETQYF. CDR3 sequence (DNA): TGTGCCAGCAGCTTTTTTCGTCGGGGGGGAGAAGAGACCCAGTACTTC.

The CDR3 region is CASSEALGGGNQPQHF. The CDR3 DNA reads TGTGCCAGCAGTGAAGCGCTCGGGGGTGGTAATCAGCCCCAGCATTTT. The genes are TRBV2 and TRBJ1-5, with D possibly TRBD1 on 5 matching bases. Trimming left V 0 bases short and J 4 bases short, with 13 bases between. Germline V CDR1 and CDR2: SNHLY, FYNNEI. The CDR3 contains 16 residues.

This clonotype was counted at least ten times. The rearrangement joins TRBV4-2 to TRBJ1-6; possibly TRBD1 for D (6 bases). Germline V gives CDR1 LGHNA, CDR2 YNFKEQ. V was shortened by 0 bases and J by 9 bases, with 15 bases between the two germline ends. The CDR3 sequence is 16 residues long. Here the CDR3 reads CASSQDLTGTGSPLHF. The CDR3 DNA reads as TGTGCCAGCAGCCAAGATCTTACAGGGACCGGTTCACCCCTCCACTTT.

This clonotype was detected many times. This chain connects TRBV7-3 to TRBJ2-6, with D possibly matching TRBD1 (5 bases). This CDR3 comprises 17 residues. Trimming pared 3 bases from V and 4 bases from J, leaving 16 bases between. Germline loops: CDR1 SGHTA, CDR2 FQGTGA. CDR3 region: CASSLGQVTPGANVLTF. DNA of the CDR3: TGTGCCAGCAGCTTGGGGCAGGTAACCCCCGGGGCCAACGTCCTGACTTTC.

The J gene is TRBJ2-7, the V gene TRBV24-1, with D possibly being TRBD2 (6 bases). V lost 9 bases and J 1 base, leaving 12 bases between the germline ends. CDR1 and CDR2 from the germline V gene are KGHDR and SFDVKD. This CDR3 has 13 amino acids. This CDR3 reads CATGGTPSYEQYF. The CDR3 DNA is TGTGCCACCGGTGGGACTCCATCCTACGAGCAGTACTTC.

The V call is TRBV14, the J call TRBJ1-1, with unresolved D. Germline-derived CDR1 and CDR2 are SGHDN and FVKESK. Trimming shortened V by 2 bases and J by 2 bases, and 9 bases separated the two germline ends. The CDR3 contains 14 residues. The CDR3 DNA sequence: TGTGCCAGCAGCCAACGGTTCGATAACACTGAAGCTTTCTTT. It codes for CASSQRFDNTEAFF.